The following is a T cell receptor beta chain sequence with its context. The entry originates in a study of blood T cells in healthy people across ages. Background on the study: Template switching captured about one barcoded beta molecule per two T cells.

Alongside a J-beta primer mix, a sample-barcoded 5' primer served in a second PCR lasting 7 to 11 cycles. The template-switch adaptor was a 5' adaptor with 12 random nucleotides. It tagged each cDNA molecule. TCRdb independently ran MiXCR on the 5' RACE reads; one entry per CDR3 protein. The sample consists of around 2 million distinct CDR3 sequences, about 39% of them appearing once. The CDR3 length is 15 residues. Per germline, CDR1 MDHEN and CDR2 SYDVKM. The V end was cut by 7 bases, the J end by 3 bases, with 16 bases between. Sequenced input: blood. The chain links TRBV28 to TRBJ2-1, with D possibly being TRBD1 (5 bases). The origin of this receptor is a human donor in good health. CDR3 nucleotide sequence: TGTGCCAGCACTCCGGAGACAGCGTACTACAATGAGCAGTTCTTC. Translated: CASTPETAYYNEQFF.